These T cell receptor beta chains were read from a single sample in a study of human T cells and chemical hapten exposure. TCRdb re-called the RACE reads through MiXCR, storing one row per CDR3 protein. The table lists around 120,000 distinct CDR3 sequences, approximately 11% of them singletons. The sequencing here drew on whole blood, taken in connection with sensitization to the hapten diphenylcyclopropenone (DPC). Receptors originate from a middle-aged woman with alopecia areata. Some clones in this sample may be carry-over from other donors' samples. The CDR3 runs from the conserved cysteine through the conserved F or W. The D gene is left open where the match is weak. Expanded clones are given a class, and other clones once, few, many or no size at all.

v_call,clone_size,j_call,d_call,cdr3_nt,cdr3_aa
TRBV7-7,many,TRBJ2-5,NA,TGTGCCAGCAGCTACAACCCCGGGGGCGGGGTAGAGACCCAGTACTTC,CASSYNPGGGVETQYF
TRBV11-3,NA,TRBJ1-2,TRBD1,TGTGCCAGCAGCGCCATGGACAGGGTAATTATTGGCTACACCTTC,CASSAMDRVIIGYTF
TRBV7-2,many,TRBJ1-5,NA,TGTGCCAGCAGCTTAGACCCGAATCAGCCCCAGCATTTT,CASSLDPNQPQHF
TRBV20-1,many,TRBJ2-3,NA,TGCAGTGCTGAGGATGGAGATACGCAGTATTTT,CSAEDGDTQYF
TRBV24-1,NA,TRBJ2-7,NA,TGTGCCACCAGTGGGCAGACCTACGAGCAGTACTTC,CATSGQTYEQYF
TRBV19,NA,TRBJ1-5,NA,TGTGCCAGTAGTAAGGCAGGGTCATGGCAGCCCCAGCATTTT,CASSKAGSWQPQHF
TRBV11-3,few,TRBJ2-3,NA,TGTGCCAGCAGCTTAGATCAAAGGACAACAGATACGCAGTATTTT,CASSLDQRTTDTQYF
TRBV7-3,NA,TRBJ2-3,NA,TGTGCCAGCAGCTTAGGGGAGACCCCCACAGATACGCAGTATTTT,CASSLGETPTDTQYF
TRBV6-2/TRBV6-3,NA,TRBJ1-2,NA,TGTGCCAGCAGTCTGGGGAGCTATGGCTACACCTTC,CASSLGSYGYTF
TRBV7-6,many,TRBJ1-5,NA,TGTGCCAGCAGCCCGCAGGGGAATCAGCCCCAGCATTTT,CASSPQGNQPQHF
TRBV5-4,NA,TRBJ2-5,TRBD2,TGTGCCAGCAGCGGTGGGACTAGGGGAGAGACCCAGTACTTC,CASSGGTRGETQYF
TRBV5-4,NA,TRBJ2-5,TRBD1,TGTGCCAGCAGCTCGGACAGGGGGCTTGGAGAGACCCAGTACTTC,CASSSDRGLGETQYF
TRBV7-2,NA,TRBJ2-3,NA,TGTGCCAGCAGCCCGGGACGGAGCCTCACAGATACGCAGTATTTT,CASSPGRSLTDTQYF
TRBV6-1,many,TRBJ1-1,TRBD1,TGTGCCAGCGATATGGGACAGGGACTCACTGAAGCTTTCTTT,CASDMGQGLTEAFF
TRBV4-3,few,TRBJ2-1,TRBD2,TGCGCCAGCAGCGGGGCGGGAGAAGTAAATGAGCAGTTCTTC,CASSGAGEVNEQFF
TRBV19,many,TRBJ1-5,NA,TGTGCCAGTAGATCCGGGGGCAATCAGCCCCAGCATTTT,CASRSGGNQPQHF
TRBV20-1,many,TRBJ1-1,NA,TGCAGTGCTAGAAAGACAGGAAGCATGAACACTGAAGCTTTCTTT,CSARKTGSMNTEAFF
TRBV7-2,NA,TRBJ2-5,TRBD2,TGTGCCAGCAGCGCGACTAGCGGGGGCTGGGAGACCCAGTACTTC,CASSATSGGWETQYF
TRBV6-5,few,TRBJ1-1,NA,TGTGCCAGCAGTCGCACCGGACGGCTACTTTTCACTGAAGCTTTCTTT,CASSRTGRLLFTEAFF
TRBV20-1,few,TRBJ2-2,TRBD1,TGCAGTGCGAAGACAGGGATCTGGACCGGGGAGCTGTTTTTT,CSAKTGIWTGELFF
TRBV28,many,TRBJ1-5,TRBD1,TGTGCCAGCAGTTCCCTACAGGGGATCCGGCAGCCCCAGCATTTT,CASSSLQGIRQPQHF
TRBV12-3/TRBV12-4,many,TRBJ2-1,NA,TGTGCCAGCAGTTCAGCAGGTTTTAATGAGCAGTTCTTC,CASSSAGFNEQFF
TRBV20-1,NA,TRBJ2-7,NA,TGCAGTGCTAGACTGAGCAATAGGGGAACCTACGAGCAGTACTTC,CSARLSNRGTYEQYF
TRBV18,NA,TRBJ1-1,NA,TGTGCCAGCTCACCATCCGGGGAGAACACTGAAGCTTTCTTT,CASSPSGENTEAFF
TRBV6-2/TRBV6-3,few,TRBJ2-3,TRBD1,TGTGCCAGCAGCCGACGGGACAGGCCCTCGGGCACAGATACGCAGTATTTT,CASSRRDRPSGTDTQYF
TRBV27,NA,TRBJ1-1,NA,TGTGCCAGCAGACGTCCCGGGACACTCCCATGGGGGGCACTGGGCACTGAAGCTTTCTTT,CASRRPGTLPWGALGTEAFF
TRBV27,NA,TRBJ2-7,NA,TGTGCCAGCAGTTCAACCTCGCAAGGGGGCGAGCAGTACTTC,CASSSTSQGGEQYF
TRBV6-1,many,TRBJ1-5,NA,TGTGCCAGCAGCCATTATTCCAGGGTCTCGGGGATCAATCAGCCCCAGCATTTT,CASSHYSRVSGINQPQHF
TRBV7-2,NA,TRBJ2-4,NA,TGTGCCAGCAGCTCAGGACAGTTGGGTGGACACATTCAGTACTTC,CASSSGQLGGHIQYF
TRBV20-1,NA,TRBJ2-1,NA,TGCAGTGCTAGAGATCGAGGCGGGGTTCACGAGCAGTTCTTC,CSARDRGGVHEQFF
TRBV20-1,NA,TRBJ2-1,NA,TGCAGTGCAATTGGGGGTCCAACCTACAATGAGCAGTTCTTC,CSAIGGPTYNEQFF
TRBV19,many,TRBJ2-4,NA,TGTGCCAGTAGTACGGCAGGGGCGAGCAAAAACATTCAGTACTTC,CASSTAGASKNIQYF
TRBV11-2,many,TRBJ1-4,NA,TGTGCCAGCAGCCAACTAGCCGAAAAACTGTTTTTT,CASSQLAEKLFF
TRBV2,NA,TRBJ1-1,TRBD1,TGTGCCAGCACGCGGGAGGCAGGGGGGTTGAACACTGAAGCTTTCTTT,CASTREAGGLNTEAFF
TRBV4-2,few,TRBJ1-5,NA,TGTGCCAGCAGCCAAACCGGGGCCGGCCAGCCCCAGCATTTT,CASSQTGAGQPQHF
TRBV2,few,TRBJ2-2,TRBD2,TGTGCCAGCAGTGATCTTCCCCTAGCGGGAATGCGCACCGGGGAGCTGTTTTTT,CASSDLPLAGMRTGELFF
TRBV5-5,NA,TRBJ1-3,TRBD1,TGTGCCAGCAGCACAGGGGTTGCGGGAAACACCATATATTTT,CASSTGVAGNTIYF
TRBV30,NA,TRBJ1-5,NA,TGTGCCTGGAGTGTGGTACCGGATAGCAATCAGCCCCAGCATTTT,CAWSVVPDSNQPQHF
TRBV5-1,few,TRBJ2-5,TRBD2,TGCGCCAGCAGCACCTCTAGCGGGGGAGAGACCCAGTACTTC,CASSTSSGGETQYF
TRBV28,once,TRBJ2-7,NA,TGTGCCAGCAGTCCACCCCCGGCATACGAGCAGTACTTC,CASSPPPAYEQYF
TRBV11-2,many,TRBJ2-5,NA,TGTGCCAGCAGCCCCCTAAGAGCAGGGCGGTCACCAGAGACCCAGTACTTC,CASSPLRAGRSPETQYF
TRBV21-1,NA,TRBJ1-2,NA,TGTGCCAGCAGCCGCCTGGGCGGGGGGCAGTTGAATTGCGCGGAGAGTGGCTACACCTTC,CASSRLGGGQLNCAESGYTF
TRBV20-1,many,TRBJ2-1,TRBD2,TGCAGTGCTAGAACTAGCGGTTACAATGAGCAGTTCTTC,CSARTSGYNEQFF